This entry lists 20 T cell receptor beta chains sequenced from one sample in a study of T-cell reconstitution after alpha-beta-depleted transplantation in children. Unique molecular identifiers were built into the TCRbeta library. Using its own MiXCR run on the PCR reads, TCRdb lists one record per CDR3 protein. Among 70,000 or so distinct CDR3 sequences listed, 9.5% to 13% were seen once. The sequencing here drew on PBMCs, taken before TCRalphabeta/CD19-depleted stem cell transplant. These receptors originate from a boy aged 5-17 years with acute myeloid leukemia, due to receive a stem cell transplant.

This clonotype was detected ten times or more. The chain combines TRBV30 with TRBJ2-5, with D perhaps matching TRBD1 or TRBD2 (5 bases each). V lost 6 bases to trimming and J lost 5 bases, with 7 bases between them. The CDR3 extends over 10 amino acids. Germline values: CDR1 GTSNPN, CDR2 SVGIG (reference sequence). As DNA, the CDR3 is TGTGCCTGTGGGGACGAGACCCAGTACTTC. Translated: CACGDETQYF.

Notes on this clonotype: A much larger clone differs from this one at a single base, so this may be a read error. This sequence joins TRBV11-2 and TRBJ1-1; D is perhaps TRBD1 (5 bases). The CDR3 length is 17 residues. Germline assignment: CDR1 SGHAT and CDR2 FQNNGV. V shed 3 bases and J shed 0 bases, with 17 bases lying between them. CDR3 DNA: TGTGCCAGCAGCTTCGGTCAAAGGGACCTCATGAACACTGAAGCTTTCTTT. It translates to CASSFGQRDLMNTEAFF.

There are many counts of this clonotype. The J gene is TRBJ1-1, the V gene TRBV25-1; 7 bases are a match to TRBD1. The germline V gene encodes CDR1 MGHDK and CDR2 SYGVNS. The CDR3 is 12 residues long. V lost 6 bases to trimming and J lost 6 bases; unmatched junction nucleotides: 4. The CDR3, as DNA: TGTGCCAGCAGCACAGGGGCCGCTGAAGCTTTCTTT. Encoded protein: CASSTGAAEAFF.

This clonotype was observed many times. The chain recombines TRBV15 with TRBJ1-2; a possible D gene is TRBD1 (5 bases). CDR3 size: 15 residues. CDR1 and CDR2 (germline): LNHNV, YYDKDF (reference sequence). V lost 1 base to trimming and J lost 4 bases, with 13 bases between them. CDR3 coding DNA: TGTGCCACCAGCAGAGGAGGGACGGTCTCCTATGGCTACACCTTC. It translates to CATSRGGTVSYGYTF.

This clonotype was counted at least ten times. The chain links TRBV6-1 to TRBJ1-2; D perhaps matches TRBD1 (5 bases). CDR3 length: 14 residues. The V end was cut by 3 bases, the J end by 5 bases, with 13 bases between. Germline V lookup: CDR1 MNHNS, CDR2 SASEGT. The CDR3 region has the DNA TGTGCCAGCAGTGACAGGGCGGCTTGGTATGGCTACACCTTC. Residues: CASSDRAAWYGYTF.

Ten or more counts support this clonotype. This chain connects TRBV20-1 to TRBJ2-3; no reliable D call. V was shortened by 1 base and J by 4 bases, with 6 bases between the two germline ends. Per the germline V gene, CDR1 is DFQATT and CDR2 is SNEGSKA (reference sequence). The CDR3 has 12 residues. The CDR3, as DNA: TGCAGTGCTAGAGGGAGCGCAGATACGCAGTATTTT. Its protein product is CSARGSADTQYF.

Ten or more counts support this clonotype. The gene calls are TRBV27 and TRBJ2-7; the D gene is possibly TRBD1 (5 bases). Germline lookup yields CDR1 MNHEY and CDR2 SMNVEV (reference sequence). This CDR3 region has 16 residues. V was shortened by 4 bases and J by 2 bases, with 18 bases between the two germline ends. The CDR3: CASSSLGGAATYEQYF. CDR3 nucleotides: TGTGCCAGCAGTTCCCTCGGTGGGGCGGCCACCTACGAGCAGTACTTC.

This clonotype was recorded many times. The chain carries TRBV12-3 or TRBV12-4 and TRBJ1-2; D is perhaps TRBD1 (5 bases). The CDR3 has 13 residues. With 5 bases removed from V and 3 bases from J, the gap between germline ends came to 10 bases. The CDR3: CASSGIGDYGYTF. The DNA of the CDR3 is TGTGCCAGCAGTGGGATAGGGGACTATGGCTACACCTTC.

The rearrangement uses TRBV5-5 and TRBJ2-5; 7 nucleotides agree with TRBD1. CDR3 length: 15 amino acids. The V gene's germline CDR1 is SGHKS and CDR2 YYEKEE (reference sequence). The V gene end was trimmed by 4 bases and the J gene end by 0 bases; junction bases not matched to a gene: 6. CDR3 bases: TGTGCCAGCAGCCACAGGGGTGAATACCAAGAGACCCAGTACTTC. Its translation is CASSHRGEYQETQYF.

This clonotype appeared a single time. J is TRBJ1-5 and V is TRBV12-3 or TRBV12-4, with 7 bases lining up with TRBD1. The V and J ends lost 7 bases and 0 bases, in that order; junction bases with no gene match: 9. CDR3 length equals 16 residues. The CDR3 reads CASTLGQPYSNQPQHF. The CDR3 DNA sequence: TGTGCCAGCACCCTGGGACAGCCGTATAGCAATCAGCCCCAGCATTTT.

This clonotype has ten or more counts. CDR3 nucleotide sequence: TGTGCCAGCAGTGGGCCCGGGACAGGGGACTACGAGCAGTACGTC. It yields the protein CASSGPGTGDYEQYV. This chain joins TRBV12-3 or TRBV12-4 and TRBJ2-7; TRBD1 aligns across 10 bases. V lost 5 bases and J lost 3; bases outside the gene matches: 7. The CDR3 has 15 amino acids.

This clonotype came up many times. The gene calls are TRBV9 and TRBJ2-7, with D maybe TRBD1 (5 bases). In germline, CDR1 is SGDLS, CDR2 YYNGEE. The CDR3 contains 15 residues. Trimming pared 3 bases from V and 5 bases from J, leaving 18 bases between. The CDR3: CASSAEQELLDEQYF. CDR3 coding DNA: TGTGCCAGCAGCGCAGAACAGGAGCTCCTGGACGAGCAGTACTTC.

This clonotype was found many times. This chain uses TRBV27 with TRBJ2-7, with TRBD1 matching over 10 bases. The CDR3 is made up of 20 amino acids. Trimming took 4 bases from V and 0 from J; bases not matched to a gene: 18. The germline gives CDR1 MNHEY, CDR2 SMNVEV (reference sequence). CDR3 region: CASSSTCRDRGPPFSYEQYV. DNA of the CDR3: TGTGCCAGCAGTTCAACTTGCAGGGACAGGGGTCCTCCCTTCTCCTACGAGCAGTACGTC.

About this clonotype itself: A read error is possible here, since a much larger clone lies one base away. V and J are TRBV28 and TRBJ2-1; D remains unclear. CDR3 size: 11 residues. CDR1 MDHEN and CDR2 SYDVKM come from the germline V gene. Trimming stripped 5 bases from V and 7 bases from J, with 6 bases between. The CDR3 is CASSIRNEQFF. CDR3 bases: TGTGCCAGCAGTATTAGGAATGAGCAGTTCTTC.

There are many counts of this clonotype. This chain connects TRBV12-3 or TRBV12-4 to TRBJ1-3; 9 nucleotides match TRBD1. V lost 0 bases to trimming and J lost 5 bases; unmatched junction nucleotides: 5. CDR3 length: 16 amino acids. The CDR3 nucleotides are TGTGCCAGCAGTTTAGCGACAGGGGGGCTCAGAAACACCATATATTTT. Amino acid sequence: CASSLATGGLRNTIYF.

The chain joins TRBV11-2 to TRBJ2-5; possibly TRBD2 for D (7 bases). V was shortened by 5 bases and J by 5 bases, with 15 bases between the two germline ends. The germline V gene encodes CDR1 SGHAT and CDR2 FQNNGV. The CDR3 loop spans 14 amino acids. The CDR3 coding sequence is TGTGCCAGCAGCCCCCGGGGGGCGGGGGAGACCCAGTACTTC. As protein: CASSPRGAGETQYF.

This clonotype occurred many times. This sequence joins TRBV9 and TRBJ1-1; a possible D gene is TRBD1 (6 bases). Trimming took off 4 bases at V and 1 base at J, with 11 bases between the two ends. CDR3 length equals 14 residues. CDR1 and CDR2 from the germline V gene are SGDLS and YYNGEE. CDR3 protein: CASSLGQRNTEAFF. In DNA form, the CDR3 reads TGTGCCAGCAGCCTAGGACAGAGGAACACTGAAGCTTTCTTT.

This clonotype appeared many times. V usage is TRBV7-9 and J usage is TRBJ2-2; 13 bases are shared with TRBD2. The CDR3 sequence is 17 residues long. Per the germline V gene, CDR1 is SEHNR and CDR2 is FQNEAQ (reference sequence). V was clipped by 4 bases and J by 5 bases; unmatched bases: 7. This CDR3 is CASSSSTSGRRTGELFF. The CDR3 DNA reads as TGTGCCAGCAGCTCGTCGACTAGCGGGAGGCGGACCGGGGAGCTGTTTTTT.

This clonotype was recorded many times. The chain recombines TRBV7-3 with TRBJ2-1, with D perhaps matching TRBD2 (5 bases). The germline CDR1 and CDR2 sequences are SGHTA and FQGTGA. This CDR3 has 14 residues. The V and J ends lost 4 bases and 9 bases respectively, with 16 bases between them. DNA of the CDR3: TGTGCCAGCAGCTACGAGGGCCTCTCCTCTGAGCAGTTCTTC. Its translation: CASSYEGLSSEQFF.

The chain recombines TRBV19 with TRBJ2-1, with D hard to call. Germline loops: CDR1 LNHDA, CDR2 SQIVND (reference sequence). This CDR3 is built from 12 residues. V was shortened by 5 bases and J by 5 bases, with 7 bases between the two germline ends. The CDR3 region is CASSALNNEQFF. CDR3 DNA sequence: TGTGCCAGTAGTGCTCTAAACAATGAGCAGTTCTTC.